The sequence of this T cell receptor beta chain was determined in a study of beta chain features in type 1 diabetes. Study results and caveats: In all four CD4+ subsets, TCRB CDR3 length was significantly, moderately reduced in type 1 diabetes.

The CDR3 runs 16 residues. Germline V gene lookup returns CDR1 SGHVS and CDR2 FQNEAQ. Trimming shortened V by 5 bases and J by 6 bases, and 19 bases separated the two germline ends. Regarding this clone: What it recognizes is unknown.

cDNA synthesis used the whole RNA isolate, giving expressed TCRB sequences. Clones were sequenced by immunoSEQ multiplex PCR, and TCRdb holds only the in-frame ones, with some missing. This sample has 200,000 to 250,000 clones; approximately 15% occur once, and the top ten carry roughly 0.019%. V gene TRBV7-8 combines with J gene TRBJ2-2; the D is unclear. The TCR was taken from a man younger than 40 with type 1 diabetes. The sample taken for sequencing was naive CD4+ T cells from blood. The CDR3 nucleotides are TGTGCCAGCAGCAAAGATTGGGCTGGATACCCCGGGGAGCTGTTTTTT. Amino acids: CASSKDWAGYPGELFF.